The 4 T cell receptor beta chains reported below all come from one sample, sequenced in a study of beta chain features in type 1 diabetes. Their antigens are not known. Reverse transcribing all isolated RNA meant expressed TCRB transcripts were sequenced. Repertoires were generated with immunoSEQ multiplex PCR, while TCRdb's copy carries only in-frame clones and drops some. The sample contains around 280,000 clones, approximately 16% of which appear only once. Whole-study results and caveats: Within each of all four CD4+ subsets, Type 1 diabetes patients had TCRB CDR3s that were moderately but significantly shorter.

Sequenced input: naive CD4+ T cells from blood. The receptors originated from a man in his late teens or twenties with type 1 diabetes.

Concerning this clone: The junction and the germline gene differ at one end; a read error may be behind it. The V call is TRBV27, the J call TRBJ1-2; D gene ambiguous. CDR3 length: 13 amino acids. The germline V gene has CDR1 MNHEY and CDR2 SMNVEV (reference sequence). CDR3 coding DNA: TGTGCCAGCAATTTATCCAGCGACTATGGCTACACCTTC. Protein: CASNLSSDYGYTF.

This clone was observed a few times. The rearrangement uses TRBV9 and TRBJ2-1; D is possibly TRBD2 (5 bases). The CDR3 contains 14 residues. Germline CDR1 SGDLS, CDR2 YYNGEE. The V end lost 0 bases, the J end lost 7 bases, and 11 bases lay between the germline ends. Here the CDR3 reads CASSVGGLVNEQFF. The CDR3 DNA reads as TGTGCCAGCAGCGTAGGTGGACTTGTGAATGAGCAGTTCTTC.

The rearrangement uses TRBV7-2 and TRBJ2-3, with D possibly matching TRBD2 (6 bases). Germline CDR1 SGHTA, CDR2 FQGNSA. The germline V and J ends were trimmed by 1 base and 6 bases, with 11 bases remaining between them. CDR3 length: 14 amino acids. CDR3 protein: CASSLVTSPDTQYF. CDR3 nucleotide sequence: TGTGCCAGCAGCTTAGTAACTAGCCCGGATACGCAGTATTTT.

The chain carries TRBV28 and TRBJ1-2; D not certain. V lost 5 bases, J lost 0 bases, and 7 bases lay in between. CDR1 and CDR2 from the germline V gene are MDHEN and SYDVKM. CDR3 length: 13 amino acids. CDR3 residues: CASSLPTNYGYTF. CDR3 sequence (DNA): TGTGCCAGCAGTCTACCCACTAACTATGGCTACACCTTC.